A single sample gave rise to the 15 T cell receptor beta chains below, sequenced in a study of patients and donors after allogeneic stem cell transplantation. TCRdb processed the RT-PCR reads anew with MiXCR; each CDR3 protein has one entry. The table records some 880,000 distinct CDR3 sequences, approximately 18% of them present only once. Sequenced: blood, either unsorted or a sorted T cell fraction (not recorded which). The receptor set was obtained from a human donor who was either an allogeneic HSCT recipient or a stem cell or donor lymphocyte infusion donor (not recorded which). It is not recorded whose cells these are; they may come from a transplant donor.

The V call is TRBV9, the J call TRBJ2-7; the match to TRBD2 covers 11 bases. In germline, CDR1 is SGDLS, CDR2 YYNGEE. The CDR3 sequence is 19 residues long. Trimming at V came to 2 bases and at J to 3 bases, leaving 16 bases not matched to a gene. As DNA, the CDR3 is TGTGCCAGCAGCGTTGACTCCGGGACTAGCGGAACCAGGGACTACGAGCAGTACTTC. Amino acids: CASSVDSGTSGTRDYEQYF. Looking up the rest from reference TRBV9 and TRBJ2-7 gives the full variable domain: DSGVTQTPKHLITATGQRVTLRCSPRSGDLSVYWYQQSLDQGLQFLIQYYNGEERAKGNILERFSAQQFPDLHSELNLSSLELGDSALYFCASSVDSGTSGTRDYEQYFGPGTRLTVT.

This clonotype was recorded a few times. This chain links TRBV5-1 with TRBJ1-2; D is unresolved. The CDR3 has 13 residues. V lost 3 bases and J lost 8, with 14 bases in between. CDR1 is SGHRS, CDR2 YFSETQ, per germline. The CDR3 region has the DNA TGCGCCAGCAGCTGGCAGGAACTCGGAGGCTACACCTTC. Its translation: CASSWQELGGYTF.

In its sample, this clonotype was seen a few times. The V call is TRBV15, the J call TRBJ2-1, with 8 positions matching TRBD2. Per the germline V gene, CDR1 is LNHNV and CDR2 is YYDKDF (reference sequence). This CDR3 is 16 amino acids long. V was clipped by 5 bases and J by 6 bases; unmatched bases: 12. This CDR3 reads CATSGLRGGIFNEQFF. The CDR3 bases are TGTGCCACCAGCGGCCTACGGGGGGGAATCTTCAATGAGCAGTTCTTC. Together with reference TRBV15 and TRBJ2-1, the CDR3 gives the full variable domain: DAMVIQNPRYQVTQFGKPVTLSCSQTLNHNVMYWYQQKSSQAPKLLFHYYDKDFNNEADTPDNFQSRRPNTSFCFLDIRSPGLGDTAMYLCATSGLRGGIFNEQFFGPGTRLTVL.

The genes are TRBV11-1 and TRBJ1-5; no clear D gene. This CDR3 is 18 amino acids long. Germline lookup yields CDR1 SGHAT and CDR2 FQDESV (reference sequence). The V end was cut by 1 base, the J end by 2 bases, with 18 bases between. CDR3 residues: CASSLGGLGRAGNQPQHF. The CDR3 nucleotides are TGTGCCAGCAGCTTAGGAGGGCTTGGTAGGGCGGGCAATCAGCCCCAGCATTTT.

This chain uses TRBV20-1 with TRBJ2-6; the match to TRBD1 covers 9 bases. CDR1 is DFQATT, CDR2 SNEGSKA, per germline (reference sequence). The CDR3 contains 18 residues. The J segment lost 1 base and the V segment lost 0 bases, leaving 7 bases of the junction unmatched. CDR3 sequence: CSARDGNRGRSGANVLTF. CDR3 DNA sequence: TGCAGTGCTAGAGATGGGAACAGGGGGCGGTCTGGGGCCAACGTCCTGACTTTC.

This chain uses TRBV5-1 with TRBJ1-6; D is undetermined. Germline CDR1 and CDR2: SGHRS and YFSETQ. Trimming removed 4 bases at V and 0 bases at J, with 11 bases between. The CDR3 consists of 16 residues. The CDR3 DNA follows: TGCGCCAGCAGCCGTAGGGAAAGCTCCTATAATTCACCCCTCCACTTT. It specifies CASSRRESSYNSPLHF.

The chain employs TRBV20-1 and TRBJ1-2; 10 nucleotides agree with TRBD1. V gave up 5 bases and J gave up 7 bases; unmatched junction bases: 7. Germline V lookup: CDR1 DFQATT, CDR2 SNEGSKA (reference sequence). CDR3 length: 13 residues. This CDR3 is CSAPDRGSSGYTF. Written as DNA, the CDR3 is TGCAGTGCTCCGGACAGGGGGAGTTCTGGCTACACCTTC.

This clonotype was seen more than once but under ten times. V and J are TRBV12-3 or TRBV12-4 and TRBJ1-2; D remains ambiguous. The CDR3 runs to 13 residues. V was shortened by 4 bases and J by 7 bases, with 13 bases between the two germline ends. The CDR3 is CASSWASKGGYTF. The DNA for the CDR3 is TGTGCCAGCAGTTGGGCATCAAAGGGTGGCTACACCTTC.

This clonotype was detected only a few times. The chain uses TRBV30 and TRBJ2-3; 7 bases fit TRBD1. V trimming: 0 bases; J trimming: 9 bases; junction bases outside the gene matches: 3. The CDR3 covers 12 residues. CDR1 and CDR2 (germline): GTSNPN, SVGIG (reference sequence). CDR3 bases: TGTGCCTGGAGTGTTTCGGGACAGACGCAGTATTTT. It translates to CAWSVSGQTQYF. Based on the CDR3 plus reference TRBV30 and TRBJ2-3, the full variable domain is SQTIHQWPATLVQPVGSPLSLECTVEGTSNPNLYWYRQAAGRGLQLLFYSVGIGQISSEVPQNLSASRPQDRQFILSSKKLLLSDSGFYLCAWSVSGQTQYFGPGTRLTVL.

This clonotype was recorded a few times. The chain links TRBV20-1 to TRBJ2-1; 11 positions agree with TRBD2. Unmatched junction bases numbered 6, after V lost 3 bases and J lost 5 bases. Germline CDR1 is DFQATT and CDR2 is SNEGSKA (reference sequence). There are 15 residues in the CDR3. CDR3 bases: TGCAGTGCTAGGCGGACTAGCGGGCATCACAATGAGCAGTTCTTC. Its translation is CSARRTSGHHNEQFF.

The V gene is TRBV20-1, the J gene TRBJ2-3; 12 positions agree with TRBD2. This CDR3 contains 17 residues. CDR1 DFQATT and CDR2 SNEGSKA come from the germline V gene (reference sequence). With 5 bases clipped from V and 0 bases from J, the junction kept 9 bases outside the gene matches. The DNA of the CDR3 is TGCAGTGCTGGATCACCCGGGACTAGCGGGAGCACAGATACGCAGTATTTT. It specifies CSAGSPGTSGSTDTQYF.

As regards this clonotype: One end of the junction fails to match germline, which may point to a read error. V is TRBV20-1 and J is TRBJ1-2; maybe TRBD1 (5 bases). Germline V gene lookup returns CDR1 DFQATT and CDR2 SNEGSKA (reference sequence). There are 13 residues in the CDR3. The CDR3 region has the DNA TGCAGTGCTGGACAACCTTGGGACTATGGCTATACCTTC. It codes for CSAGQPWDYGYTF.

V usage is TRBV4-3 and J usage is TRBJ1-2; TRBD1 matches 9 bases. The germline V gene has CDR1 LGHNA and CDR2 YSLEER. CDR3 length: 16 amino acids. V was clipped by 0 bases and J by 5 bases; unmatched bases: 7. In nucleotides, the CDR3 is TGCGCCAGCAGCCAAGATATGACAGGGGGGCCGTATGGCTACACCTTC. Protein product: CASSQDMTGGPYGYTF.

The chain has TRBV6-4 and TRBJ1-2, with a weak D call TRBD1 (6 bases). CDR3 length: 18 residues. Germline lookup yields CDR1 MRHNA and CDR2 SNTAGT. With 2 bases removed from V and 4 bases from J, the gap between germline ends came to 23 bases. This CDR3 reads CASSDLNPIQGYFYGYTF. The CDR3 DNA reads TGTGCCAGCAGTGACCTCAATCCGATACAGGGTTATTTCTATGGCTACACCTTC.

This clonotype was counted a few times. V is TRBV9 and J is TRBJ2-7, with TRBD2 as a possible D gene (6 bases). Looked up from germline, CDR1 is SGDLS and CDR2 is YYNGEE. The CDR3 is 14 amino acids. The V and J ends lost 3 bases and 2 bases respectively, with 12 bases between them. The CDR3 is CASSGLDGTYEQYF. As DNA, the CDR3 is TGTGCCAGCAGCGGACTAGACGGGACCTACGAGCAGTACTTC. The full variable domain, in which reference TRBV9 and TRBJ2-7 provide the parts outside the CDR3, is DSGVTQTPKHLITATGQRVTLRCSPRSGDLSVYWYQQSLDQGLQFLIQYYNGEERAKGNILERFSAQQFPDLHSELNLSSLELGDSALYFCASSGLDGTYEQYFGPGTRLTVT.